The 9 T cell receptor beta chains given below trace back to one sample, sequenced in a study of blood T cells in healthy people across ages. Then a second PCR, running about 7 to 11 cycles, was carried out with a sample-barcoded 5' primer and a J-beta primer mix. TCRdb processed the 5' RACE reads anew with MiXCR; each CDR3 protein has one entry. This table holds 450,000 to 600,000 distinct CDR3 sequences, roughly a quarter found once. This sample also belongs to another study, concerning T cells of mothers and their children.

Specimen: blood. Every receptor here comes from a boy aged 2 to 10 in good health.

Points on this clonotype: The junction departs from germline at one end; a sequencing error may be responsible. The V call is TRBV7-9, the J call TRBJ2-1; D is unresolved. CDR1 is SEHNR, CDR2 FQNEAQ, per germline (reference sequence). This CDR3 has 12 residues. The CDR3 loop reads CASSFSSGSPNF. In DNA form, the CDR3 reads TGTGCCAGCAGCTTTTCTTCTGGTTCCCCGAACTTC.

V is TRBV12-3 or TRBV12-4 and J is TRBJ2-1, with 12 positions matching TRBD2. The length of the CDR3 is 16 residues. J was trimmed by 5 bases and V by 4 bases; bases with no gene match: 6. Written as DNA, the CDR3 is TGTGCCAGCAGTTCTAGGACTAGCGGGAACCACAATGAGCAGTTCTTC. It encodes CASSSRTSGNHNEQFF.

This clonotype was recorded at least ten times. The chain uses TRBV5-4 and TRBJ1-2; D call uncertain. The germline V and J ends were trimmed by 3 bases and 0 bases, with 3 bases remaining between them. Germline V lookup: CDR1 SGHNT, CDR2 YYREEE (reference sequence). The length of the CDR3 is 12 residues. In DNA form, the CDR3 reads TGTGCCAGCAGCTACACTAACTATGGCTACACCTTC. Encoded protein: CASSYTNYGYTF.

The rearrangement joins TRBV24-1 to TRBJ2-3, with D perhaps TRBD2 (5 bases). The CDR3 runs 14 residues. The germline V and J ends were trimmed by 1 base and 4 bases, with 8 bases remaining between them. Germline loops: CDR1 KGHDR, CDR2 SFDVKD. DNA for the CDR3: TGTGCCACCAGTGATTTCGCTAGCCCAGATACGCAGTATTTT. Translating it yields CATSDFASPDTQYF.

This clonotype occurred a few times. CDR3 in DNA: TGTGCCAGCAGCCGCCGGGACAGGCGTATGAAATCTGGGGCCAACGTCCTGACTTTC. Encoded protein: CASSRRDRRMKSGANVLTF. V usage is TRBV7-9 and J usage is TRBJ2-6; 8 bases fit TRBD1. The germline V gene encodes CDR1 SEHNR and CDR2 FQNEAQ (reference sequence). V shed 5 bases and J 1 base; nucleotides not matched to a gene: 13. The CDR3 has 19 amino acids.

The chain is built from TRBV11-2 and TRBJ2-5, with D perhaps given as TRBD1 or TRBD2 (5 bases each). The CDR3 is made up of 14 amino acids. Germline loops: CDR1 SGHAT, CDR2 FQNNGV. Trimming cost V 3 bases and J 11 bases, with 19 bases left between them. Here the CDR3 reads CASSFGIGTYEQYF. CDR3 nucleotide sequence: TGTGCCAGCAGCTTCGGGATAGGGACCTACGAACAGTACTTC.

This chain uses TRBV6-5 with TRBJ2-7, with a possible D match to TRBD1 (6 bases). V was clipped by 0 bases and J by 3 bases, with 12 bases between them. Germline V gene sequence: CDR1 MNHEY, CDR2 SVGAGI. The CDR3 has 15 residues. CDR3: CASSYSGTTSYEQYF. In nucleotides, the CDR3 is TGTGCCAGCAGTTACTCCGGGACAACGAGCTACGAGCAGTACTTC.

This clonotype was counted only a few times. This may stem from a read error, because a much larger clone lies one nucleotide away. The chain uses TRBV28 and TRBJ1-3, with 9 nucleotides matching TRBD1. CDR1 is MDHEN, CDR2 SYDVKM, per germline. There are 17 residues in the CDR3. CDR3 nucleotide sequence: TGTGCCAGCAGCCGACCCCCGGGACAGGGATGGGTAAACGCCATATATTTT. It translates to CASSRPPGQGWVNAIYF.

This clonotype was detected a few times. Here the CDR3 reads CASSIGGFGINEAFF. Written as DNA, the CDR3 is TGTGCCAGCAGCATAGGCGGGTTTGGGATTAATGAAGCTTTCTTT. The chain uses TRBV7-9 and TRBJ1-1, with D hard to call. Germline assignment: CDR1 SEHNR and CDR2 FQNEAQ (reference sequence). The CDR3 spans 15 residues. Trimming took 5 bases from V and 7 from J, leaving 20 bases between them.